One sample yielded the 30 T cell receptor beta chains listed below, sequenced in a study of blood T cell repertoires in COVID-19. The method was immunoSEQ multiplex PCR; TCRdb's version includes in-frame clones alone and lacks a portion of them. The sample carries hundreds of thousands of clones, almost 90% recorded once. Sequencing was carried out using peripheral blood. The receptors come from an elderly man with acute or convalescent COVID-19.

This chain joins TRBV7-9 and TRBJ1-1; D is possibly TRBD1 (5 bases). The CDR3 is made up of 14 amino acids. V was cut by 5 bases and J by 5 bases, with 15 bases left in between. Germline CDR1 reads SEHNR; CDR2 reads FQNEAQ (reference sequence). The CDR3 nucleotides are TGTGCCAGCAGCGTCGGGACTGCGGGGACTGAAGCTTTCTTT. Translation gives CASSVGTAGTEAFF.

The genes are TRBV5-1 and TRBJ2-7; TRBD1 is a possible D gene (6 bases). The germline gives CDR1 SGHRS, CDR2 YFSETQ. Deletions cut 5 bases from V and 0 bases from J, with 15 bases between. This CDR3 is 15 amino acids long. This chain's CDR3 is CASSFLQGSSYEQYF. The CDR3 nucleotides are TGCGCCAGCAGTTTTCTGCAGGGGAGCTCCTACGAGCAGTACTTC.

The J gene is TRBJ2-3, the V gene TRBV6-6; 7 nucleotides match TRBD2. The CDR3 is 16 amino acids. Per the germline V gene, CDR1 is MNHNY and CDR2 is SVGAGI (reference sequence). J was trimmed by 0 bases and V by 6 bases; bases with no gene match: 9. Here the CDR3 reads CASSSGEGRSTDTQYF. The CDR3 DNA reads TGTGCCAGCAGCTCGGGGGAGGGAAGGAGCACAGATACGCAGTATTTT.

The chain has TRBV5-1 and TRBJ2-1; D might be TRBD1 (6 bases). Germline V CDR1 and CDR2: SGHRS, YFSETQ. Trimming stripped 5 bases from V and 4 bases from J, with 13 bases between. The CDR3 contains 14 residues. CDR3 nucleotides: TGCGCCAGCAGTAACAGGGACCTTTACAATGAGCAGTTCTTC. Its protein is CASSNRDLYNEQFF.

This clone was seen a handful of times. This chain uses TRBV14 with TRBJ1-1, with D unclear. This CDR3 is built from 14 residues. The germline V gene encodes CDR1 SGHDN and CDR2 FVKESK. Trimming left V 4 bases short and J 4 bases short, with 13 bases between. The CDR3 sequence is CASSPPRFPTEAFF. CDR3 nucleotides: TGTGCCAGCAGCCCTCCTAGGTTCCCCACTGAAGCTTTCTTT.

The chain has TRBV5-3 and TRBJ2-7; 11 bases match TRBD2. TRBV5-3 is flagged as an ORF with uncertain function. The CDR3 extends over 16 amino acids. Trimming at V came to 1 base and at J to 3 bases, leaving 6 bases not matched to a gene. The CDR3 nucleotides are TGTGCCAGAAGCTTGAAACTAGCGGGAGTTGACTACGAGCAGTACTTC. This sequence encodes CARSLKLAGVDYEQYF.

Only a few counts were recorded for this clone. This sequence joins TRBV6-6 and TRBJ1-1, with 7 bases matching TRBD1. Trimming removed 8 bases from V and 3 bases from J; junction bases left unmatched: 9. The CDR3 runs to 14 residues. Germline CDR1 MNHNY, CDR2 SVGAGI (reference sequence). The CDR3 sequence: CASLRRGGDTEAFF. The CDR3 region has the DNA TGTGCCAGCCTCCGACGAGGGGGCGACACTGAAGCTTTCTTT.

The rearrangement uses TRBV28 and TRBJ1-2, with 9 bases matching TRBD1. CDR1 is MDHEN and CDR2 is SYDVKM in the germline V gene. The V segment lost 1 base and the J segment 4 bases; nucleotides outside the gene matches: 7. CDR3 length: 16 amino acids. CDR3 sequence reads: CASSLSILGQGYGYTF. Here the CDR3 DNA reads TGTGCCAGCAGTTTATCAATCCTGGGACAGGGCTATGGCTACACCTTC.

The chain recombines TRBV5-1 with TRBJ2-1; 10 bases align to TRBD2. Losses at the gene ends were 1 base for V and 2 bases for J; bases not matched to a gene: 9. Germline lookup yields CDR1 SGHRS and CDR2 YFSETQ. This CDR3 region has 18 residues. DNA of the CDR3: TGCGCCAGCAGCTTGCCTATCTTACTAGCGGGGACCTACAATGAGCAGTTCTTC. Residues: CASSLPILLAGTYNEQFF.

The rearrangement joins TRBV29-1 to TRBJ1-2, with 8 nucleotides matching TRBD1. CDR3 size: 12 residues. With 0 bases clipped from V and 7 bases from J, the junction kept 1 base outside the gene matches. Germline CDR1 is SQVTM and CDR2 is ANQGSEA. The CDR3 DNA sequence: TGCAGCGTTGAAGAGACAGGGGTTGGCTACACCTTC. It encodes CSVEETGVGYTF.

A remark on this clone: The same CDR3 also results from other DNA sequences found in this sample. This chain links TRBV3-1 (or the pseudogene TRBV3-2) with TRBJ1-1; tentatively, D is TRBD1 (6 bases). This CDR3 is 14 amino acids long. V was pared by 1 base and J by 1 base, with 7 bases between. The germline V gene encodes CDR1 LGHDT and CDR2 YNNKEL (reference sequence). DNA for the CDR3: TGTGCCAGCAGCCAAGGCAGGGGGAACACTGAAGCTTTCTTT. It encodes CASSQGRGNTEAFF.

This clone was seen a few times. The gene calls are TRBV7-3 and TRBJ2-1, with a weak D call TRBD1 (6 bases). The ends were cut back, 5 bases at V and 9 bases at J, with 14 bases in the middle. The CDR3 extends over 13 amino acids. Germline V CDR1 and CDR2: SGHTA, FQGTGA. As DNA, the CDR3 is TGTGCCAGCAGCCCCCAGCCCAGGGGTGAGCAGTTCTTC. Encoded protein: CASSPQPRGEQFF.

This clone is a singleton in its sample. CDR3 protein: CASRETGAEAFF. CDR3 nucleotide sequence: TGTGCCAGCAGGGAGACAGGGGCCGAAGCTTTCTTT. The rearrangement joins TRBV6-5 to TRBJ1-1, with 8 bases lining up with TRBD1. With V trimmed by 6 bases and J by 8 bases, 5 bases remained unmatched. Germline V CDR1 and CDR2: MNHEY, SVGAGI. The CDR3 totals 12 residues.

The CDR3 DNA is TGTGCCAGTAGTATTGGGGCAGGACACTATCAGCCCCAGCATTTT. It specifies CASSIGAGHYQPQHF. V is TRBV19 and J is TRBJ1-5; D may be TRBD1 (5 bases). Trimming took off 3 bases at V and 5 bases at J, with 14 bases between the two ends. Germline CDR1 reads LNHDA; CDR2 reads SQIVND (reference sequence). This CDR3 region has 15 residues. The full variable domain, rest sourced from reference TRBV19 and TRBJ1-5, is DGGITQSPKYLFRKEGQNVTLSCEQNLNHDAMYWYRQDPGQGLRLIYYSQIVNDFQKGDIAEGYSVSREKKESFPLTVTSAQKNPTAFYLCASSIGAGHYQPQHFGDGTRLSIL.

This chain joins TRBV15 and TRBJ1-2; TRBD1 agrees at 7 bases. Germline V gene lookup returns CDR1 LNHNV and CDR2 YYDKDF (reference sequence). Germline trimming cut 3 bases from V and 7 bases from J; bases unmatched to any gene: 5. The length of the CDR3 is 13 residues. The CDR3 spells CATSRTGFGGYTF. CDR3 bases: TGTGCCACCAGCAGGACAGGGTTTGGTGGCTACACCTTC. Variable domain in full (rest from reference TRBV15 and TRBJ1-2): DAMVIQNPRYQVTQFGKPVTLSCSQTLNHNVMYWYQQKSSQAPKLLFHYYDKDFNNEADTPDNFQSRRPNTSFCFLDIRSPGLGDTAMYLCATSRTGFGGYTFGSGTRLTVV.

The CDR3 region is CASSAQRWASYGYTF. CDR3 nucleotides: TGTGCCAGCAGCGCTCAACGGTGGGCCTCTTATGGCTACACCTTC. The chain couples TRBV11-2 to TRBJ1-2; D is undetermined. Trimming pared 5 bases from V and 5 bases from J, leaving 18 bases between. CDR1 is SGHAT and CDR2 is FQNNGV in the germline V gene. The CDR3 extends over 15 amino acids. The full variable domain, completed using reference TRBV11-2 and TRBJ1-2, is EAGVAQSPRYKIIEKRQSVAFWCNPISGHATLYWYQQILGQGPKLLIQFQNNGVVDDSQLPKDRFSAERLKGVDSTLKIQPAKLEDSAVYLCASSAQRWASYGYTFGSGTRLTVV.

V usage is TRBV2 and J usage is TRBJ1-4, with 9 positions matching TRBD1. Germline V gene data show CDR1 as SNHLY and CDR2 as FYNNEI. The CDR3 has 17 residues. The V segment lost 6 bases and the J segment 0 bases; nucleotides outside the gene matches: 8. CDR3: CASRSGTGPSTNEKLFF. The CDR3 nucleotides read TGTGCCAGCAGATCCGGGACAGGGCCCTCAACTAATGAAAAACTGTTTTTT.

The chain is built from TRBV11-3 and TRBJ2-7; D is ambiguous. Germline V gene sequence: CDR1 SGHNT, CDR2 YENEEA. V lost 1 base, J lost 6 bases, and 10 bases lay in between. The CDR3 is 13 residues long. CDR3 sequence: CASSLAGPTEQYF. The CDR3 DNA sequence: TGTGCCAGCAGCTTAGCTGGGCCCACCGAGCAGTACTTC.

V is TRBV19 and J is TRBJ2-7; 12 bases are shared with TRBD1. Germline CDR1 is LNHDA and CDR2 is SQIVND (reference sequence). The CDR3 totals 14 residues. Trimming cost V 5 bases and J 6 bases; bases outside gene matches: 5. This chain's CDR3 is CASSPPGQGAEQYF. CDR3 bases: TGTGCCAGTAGTCCTCCGGGACAGGGGGCCGAGCAGTACTTC.

The chain uses TRBV7-2 and TRBJ2-3, with 9 bases lining up with TRBD2. The CDR3 covers 15 residues. The V and J ends lost 1 base and 3 bases, in that order; junction bases with no gene match: 2. Germline CDR1 reads SGHTA; CDR2 reads FQGNSA. The CDR3 region is CASSLGGGATDTQYF. Here the CDR3 DNA reads TGTGCCAGCAGCTTAGGCGGGGGGGCTACAGATACGCAGTATTTT.

The rearrangement uses TRBV12-3 or TRBV12-4 and TRBJ1-5; D is undetermined. The CDR3 has 12 amino acids. V gave up 3 bases and J gave up 7 bases, with 7 bases separating them. This CDR3 reads CASSFTSQPQHF. As DNA, the CDR3 is TGTGCCAGCAGTTTCACGAGCCAGCCCCAGCATTTT.

The rearrangement uses TRBV11-2 and TRBJ2-2; TRBD2 agrees at 11 bases. The CDR3 loop spans 15 amino acids. Germline CDR1 reads SGHAT; CDR2 reads FQNNGV. V was pared by 5 bases and J by 7 bases, with 6 bases of the junction left unmatched. The CDR3 coding sequence is TGTGCCAGCAGCCCACTAGCGGGAGCGGTCGGGGAGCTGTTTTTT. Residues: CASSPLAGAVGELFF.

The chain employs TRBV14 and TRBJ2-7; weak D call: TRBD1 (5 bases). Trimming took 3 bases from V and 3 from J, leaving 12 bases between them. The CDR3 runs 14 residues. CDR1 SGHDN and CDR2 FVKESK come from the germline V gene. The CDR3 reads CASSQGLGVYEQYF. In nucleotides, the CDR3 is TGTGCCAGCAGCCAGGGGTTAGGGGTCTACGAGCAGTACTTC.

The chain employs TRBV19 and TRBJ2-1, with 10 bases that match TRBD1. This CDR3 spans 15 amino acids. V gave up 5 bases and J gave up 5 bases; unmatched junction bases: 6. CDR1 and CDR2 from the germline V gene are LNHDA and SQIVND (reference sequence). The CDR3 nucleotides are TGTGCCAGTAGTCACCGGGACAGGGGACACAATGAGCAGTTCTTC. Its translation: CASSHRDRGHNEQFF.

This rearrangement joins TRBV6-4 to TRBJ1-2; 7 nucleotides align to TRBD1. The trim removed 5 bases at V and 6 bases at J, leaving 6 bases unmatched. Germline V gene data show CDR1 as MRHNA and CDR2 as SNTAGT. The CDR3 sequence is 13 residues long. This CDR3 is CASSSTGDHGYTF. CDR3 in DNA: TGTGCCAGCAGTTCAACAGGGGACCATGGCTACACCTTC.

The genes are TRBV11-2 and TRBJ1-5; the D is unclear. The CDR3 totals 13 residues. In germline, CDR1 is SGHAT, CDR2 FQNNGV. Trimming removed 5 bases at V and 4 bases at J, with 9 bases between. The CDR3 nucleotides read TGTGCCAGCAGCCGAGGCGAGAATCAGCCCCAGCATTTT. Its translation is CASSRGENQPQHF. The full variable domain, completed using reference TRBV11-2 and TRBJ1-5, is EAGVAQSPRYKIIEKRQSVAFWCNPISGHATLYWYQQILGQGPKLLIQFQNNGVVDDSQLPKDRFSAERLKGVDSTLKIQPAKLEDSAVYLCASSRGENQPQHFGDGTRLSIL.

V is TRBV5-4 and J is TRBJ2-5; maybe TRBD2 (7 bases). Germline loops: CDR1 SGHNT, CDR2 YYREEE (reference sequence). This CDR3 has 14 amino acids. V lost 4 bases and J 7 bases, leaving 17 bases between the germline ends. CDR3 bases: TGTGCCAGCAGCCGACGGGGGGCTATAGGGACCCAGTACTTC. Protein product: CASSRRGAIGTQYF.

This clone has just one count. The CDR3 sequence is CASRLSSVSGELFF. The CDR3 DNA follows: TGTGCCAGCAGACTATCTAGCGTTAGCGGGGAGCTGTTTTTT. This chain connects TRBV6-4 to TRBJ2-2; a possible D gene is TRBD2 (6 bases). Trimming pared 6 bases from V and 7 bases from J, leaving 15 bases between. Germline V gene lookup returns CDR1 MRHNA and CDR2 SNTAGT. The CDR3 spans 14 residues.

Here the CDR3 reads CASSQWRQETQYF. For the CDR3, the DNA is TGCGCCAGCAGCCAATGGAGGCAAGAGACCCAGTACTTC. This chain joins TRBV4-1 and TRBJ2-5; D is possibly TRBD2 (5 bases). CDR3 length: 13 residues. The germline V and J ends were trimmed by 2 bases and 2 bases, with 6 bases remaining between them. From germline, CDR1 is MGHRA and CDR2 YSYEKL.

This clone was recorded once. The V call is TRBV5-6, the J call TRBJ2-5; 8 nucleotides agree with TRBD2. With 0 bases clipped from V and 7 bases from J, the junction kept 11 bases outside the gene matches. The germline gives CDR1 SGHDT, CDR2 YYEEEE. The CDR3 has 16 amino acids. This chain's CDR3 is CASSLGGRGAPGTQYF. The CDR3, as DNA: TGTGCCAGCAGCTTGGGGGGGCGGGGGGCCCCGGGGACCCAGTACTTC.